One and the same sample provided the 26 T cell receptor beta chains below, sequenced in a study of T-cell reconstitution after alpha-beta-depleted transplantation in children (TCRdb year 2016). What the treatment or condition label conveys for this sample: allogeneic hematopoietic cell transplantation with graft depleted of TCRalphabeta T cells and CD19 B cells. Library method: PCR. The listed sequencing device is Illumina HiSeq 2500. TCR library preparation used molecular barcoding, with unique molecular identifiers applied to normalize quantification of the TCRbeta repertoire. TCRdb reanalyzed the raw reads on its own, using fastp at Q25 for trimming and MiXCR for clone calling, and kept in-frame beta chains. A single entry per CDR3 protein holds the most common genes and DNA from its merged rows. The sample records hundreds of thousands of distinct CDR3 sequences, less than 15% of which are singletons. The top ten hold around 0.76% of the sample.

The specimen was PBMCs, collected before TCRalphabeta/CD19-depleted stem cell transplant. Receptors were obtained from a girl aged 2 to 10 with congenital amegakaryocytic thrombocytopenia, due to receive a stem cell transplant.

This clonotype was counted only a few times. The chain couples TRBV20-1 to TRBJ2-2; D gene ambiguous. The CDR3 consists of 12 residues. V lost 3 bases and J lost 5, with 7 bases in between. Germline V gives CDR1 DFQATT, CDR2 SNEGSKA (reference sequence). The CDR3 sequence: CSASPGTGELFF. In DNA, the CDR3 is TGCAGTGCTAGTCCCGGGACCGGGGAGCTGTTTTTT.

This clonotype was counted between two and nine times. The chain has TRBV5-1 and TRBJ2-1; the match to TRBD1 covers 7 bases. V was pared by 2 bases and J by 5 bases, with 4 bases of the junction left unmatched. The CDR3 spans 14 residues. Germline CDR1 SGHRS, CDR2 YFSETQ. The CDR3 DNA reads TGCGCCAGCAGCTTCGAGGGGACAGACAATGAGCAGTTCTTC. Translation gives CASSFEGTDNEQFF.

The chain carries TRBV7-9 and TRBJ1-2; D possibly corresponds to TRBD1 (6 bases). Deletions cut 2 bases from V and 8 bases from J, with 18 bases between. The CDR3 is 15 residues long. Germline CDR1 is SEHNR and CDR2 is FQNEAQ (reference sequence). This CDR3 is CASSLSGQFRSGYTF. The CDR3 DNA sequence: TGTGCCAGCAGCTTAAGCGGACAGTTCAGGAGCGGCTACACCTTC.

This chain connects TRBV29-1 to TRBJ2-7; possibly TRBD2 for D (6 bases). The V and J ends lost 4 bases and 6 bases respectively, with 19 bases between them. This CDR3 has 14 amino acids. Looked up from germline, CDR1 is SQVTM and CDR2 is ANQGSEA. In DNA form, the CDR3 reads TGCAGCGTTGTCCCGACTAGAAAAAGGGTCGAGCAGTACTTC. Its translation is CSVVPTRKRVEQYF.

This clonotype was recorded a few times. The CDR3 DNA sequence: TGTGCCACCAGTGATGCCGTTCTGACTAGCGGCCTTTACAATGAGCAGTTCTTC. Residues: CATSDAVLTSGLYNEQFF. V is TRBV24-1 and J is TRBJ2-1; 9 nucleotides line up with TRBD2. Germline-derived CDR1 and CDR2 are KGHDR and SFDVKD. Germline trimming cut 3 bases from V and 4 bases from J; bases unmatched to any gene: 12. The CDR3 totals 18 residues.

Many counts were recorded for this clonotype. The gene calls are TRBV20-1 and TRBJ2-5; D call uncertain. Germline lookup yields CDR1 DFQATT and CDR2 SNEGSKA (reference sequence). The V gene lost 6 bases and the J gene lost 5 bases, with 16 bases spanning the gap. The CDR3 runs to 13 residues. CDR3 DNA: TGCAGTGCCGTTGCCTCTATGATGGAGACCCAGTACTTC. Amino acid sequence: CSAVASMMETQYF.

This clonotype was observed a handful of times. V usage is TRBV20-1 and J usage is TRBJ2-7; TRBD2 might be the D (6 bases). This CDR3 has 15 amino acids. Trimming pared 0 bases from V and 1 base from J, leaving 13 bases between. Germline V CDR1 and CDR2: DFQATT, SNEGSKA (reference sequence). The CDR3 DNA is TGCAGTGCTAGAGATATCGCGGGAAGTTCCTACGAGCAGTACTTC. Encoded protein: CSARDIAGSSYEQYF.

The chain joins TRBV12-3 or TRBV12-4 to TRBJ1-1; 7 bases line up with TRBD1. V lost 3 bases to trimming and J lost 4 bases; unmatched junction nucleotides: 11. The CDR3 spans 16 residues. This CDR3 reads CASSFFGGGLGTEAFF. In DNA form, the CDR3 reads TGTGCCAGCAGTTTTTTTGGAGGGGGCTTAGGCACTGAAGCTTTCTTT.

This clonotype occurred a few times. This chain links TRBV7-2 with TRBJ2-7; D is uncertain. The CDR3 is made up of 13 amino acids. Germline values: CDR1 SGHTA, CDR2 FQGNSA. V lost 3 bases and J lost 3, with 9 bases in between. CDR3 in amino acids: CASSFETHYEQYF. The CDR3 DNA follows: TGTGCCAGCAGCTTCGAGACTCACTACGAGCAGTACTTC. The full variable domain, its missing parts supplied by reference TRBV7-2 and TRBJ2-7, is GAGVSQSPSNKVTEKGKDVELRCDPISGHTALYWYRQSLGQGLEFLIYFQGNSAPDKSGLPSDRFSAERTGGSVSTLTIQRTQQEDSAVYLCASSFETHYEQYFGPGTRLTVT.

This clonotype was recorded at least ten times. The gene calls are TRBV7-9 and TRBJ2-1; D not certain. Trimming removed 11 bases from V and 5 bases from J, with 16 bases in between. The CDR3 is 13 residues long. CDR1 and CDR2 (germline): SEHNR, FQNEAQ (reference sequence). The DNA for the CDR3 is TGTGCCGGAGATCCTAACCCCAACAATGAGCAGTTCTTC. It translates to CAGDPNPNNEQFF.

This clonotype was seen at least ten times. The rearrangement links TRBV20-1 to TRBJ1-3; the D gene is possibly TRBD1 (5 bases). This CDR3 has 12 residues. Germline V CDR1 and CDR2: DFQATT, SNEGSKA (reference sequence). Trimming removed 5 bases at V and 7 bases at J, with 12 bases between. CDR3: CSAFPGWNTIYF. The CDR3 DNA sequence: TGCAGTGCTTTCCCAGGGTGGAACACCATATATTTT.

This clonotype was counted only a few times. The CDR3 is CASSSRTGANVLTF. The DNA of the CDR3 is TGTGCCAGCAGCTCGAGAACTGGGGCCAACGTCCTGACTTTC. The genes are TRBV7-2 and TRBJ2-6; no clear D gene. Between the trimmed V and J ends, which lost 4 bases and 2 bases, there was a span of 6 bases. The CDR3 has 14 residues. From germline, CDR1 is SGHTA and CDR2 FQGNSA.

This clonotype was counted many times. The CDR3 nucleotides read TGTGCCAGCAGGGTCCCGGGAACAGGAAATGAGCAGTTCTTC. Its protein product is CASRVPGTGNEQFF. V usage is TRBV12-3 or TRBV12-4 and J usage is TRBJ2-1; the D call may be TRBD1 or TRBD2 (5 bases each). The CDR3 loop spans 14 amino acids. Deletions cut 6 bases from V and 7 bases from J, with 16 bases between.

CDR3: CASSLFAENTEAFF. The CDR3 nucleotides are TGTGCCAGCAGTTTATTTGCCGAGAACACTGAAGCTTTCTTT. This sequence joins TRBV12-3 or TRBV12-4 and TRBJ1-1, with unresolved D. This CDR3 has 14 residues. V was cut by 2 bases and J by 1 base, with 8 bases left in between.

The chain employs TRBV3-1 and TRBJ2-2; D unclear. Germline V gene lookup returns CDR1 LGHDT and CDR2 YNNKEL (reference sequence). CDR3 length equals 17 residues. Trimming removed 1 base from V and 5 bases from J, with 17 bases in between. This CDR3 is CASSQGAASLWTGELFF. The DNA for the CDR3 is TGTGCCAGCAGCCAAGGGGCGGCGTCCCTGTGGACCGGGGAGCTGTTTTTT.

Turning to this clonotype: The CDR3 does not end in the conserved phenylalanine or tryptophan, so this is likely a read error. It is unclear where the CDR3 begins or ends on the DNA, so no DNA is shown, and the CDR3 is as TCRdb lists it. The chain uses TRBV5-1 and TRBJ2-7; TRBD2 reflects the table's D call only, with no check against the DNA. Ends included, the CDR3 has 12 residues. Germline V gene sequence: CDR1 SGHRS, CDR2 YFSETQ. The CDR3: CANEIVPDPPLY.

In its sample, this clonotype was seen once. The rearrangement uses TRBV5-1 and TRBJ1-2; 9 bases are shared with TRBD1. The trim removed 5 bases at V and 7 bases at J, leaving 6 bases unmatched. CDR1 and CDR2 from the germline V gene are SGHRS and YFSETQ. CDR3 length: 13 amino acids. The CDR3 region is CASRPGTGFGYTF. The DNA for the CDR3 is TGCGCCAGCAGACCCGGGACAGGGTTTGGCTACACCTTC. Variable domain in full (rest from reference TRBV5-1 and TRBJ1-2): KAGVTQTPRYLIKTRGQQVTLSCSPISGHRSVSWYQQTPGQGLQFLFEYFSETQRNKGNFPGRFSGRQFSNSRSEMNVSTLELGDSALYLCASRPGTGFGYTFGSGTRLTVV.

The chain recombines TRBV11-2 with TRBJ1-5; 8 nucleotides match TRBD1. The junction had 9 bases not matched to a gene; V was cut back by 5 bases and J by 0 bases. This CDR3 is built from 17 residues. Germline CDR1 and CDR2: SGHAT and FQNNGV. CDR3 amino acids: CASSLGTGRFSNQPQHF. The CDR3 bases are TGTGCCAGCAGCCTCGGGACAGGACGCTTTAGCAATCAGCCCCAGCATTTT.

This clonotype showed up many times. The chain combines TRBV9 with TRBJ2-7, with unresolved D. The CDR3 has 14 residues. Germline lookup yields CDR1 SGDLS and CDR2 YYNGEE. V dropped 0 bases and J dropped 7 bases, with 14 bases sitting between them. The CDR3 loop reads CASSVDGSVGEQYF. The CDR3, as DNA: TGTGCCAGCAGCGTAGACGGCTCGGTAGGGGAGCAGTACTTC.

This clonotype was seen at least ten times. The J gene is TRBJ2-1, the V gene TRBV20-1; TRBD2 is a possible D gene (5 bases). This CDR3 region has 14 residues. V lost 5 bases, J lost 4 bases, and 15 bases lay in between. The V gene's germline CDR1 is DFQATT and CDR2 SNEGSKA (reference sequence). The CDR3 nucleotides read TGCAGTGCTCTCGTTTCTAGCAGTTACAATGAGCAGTTCTTC. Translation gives CSALVSSSYNEQFF.

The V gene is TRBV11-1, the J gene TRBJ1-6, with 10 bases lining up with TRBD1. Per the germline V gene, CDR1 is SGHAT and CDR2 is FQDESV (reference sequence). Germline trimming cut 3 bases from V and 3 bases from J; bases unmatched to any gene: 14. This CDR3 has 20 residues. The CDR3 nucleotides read TGTGCCAGCAGCTTGATGTTCGGACAGGGGGATTGGGGCTATAATTCACCCCTCCACTTT. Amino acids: CASSLMFGQGDWGYNSPLHF.

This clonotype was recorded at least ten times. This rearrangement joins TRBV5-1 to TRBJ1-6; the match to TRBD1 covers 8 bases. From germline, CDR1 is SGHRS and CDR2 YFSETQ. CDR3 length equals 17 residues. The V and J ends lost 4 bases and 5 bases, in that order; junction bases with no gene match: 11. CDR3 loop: CASSPMGPDRDNSPLHF. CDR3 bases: TGCGCCAGCAGCCCAATGGGGCCGGACAGGGATAATTCACCCCTCCACTTT.

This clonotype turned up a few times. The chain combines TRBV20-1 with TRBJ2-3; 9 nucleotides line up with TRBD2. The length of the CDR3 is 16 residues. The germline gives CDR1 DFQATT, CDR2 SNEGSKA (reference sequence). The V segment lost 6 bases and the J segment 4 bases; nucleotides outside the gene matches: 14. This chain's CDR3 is CSATSPAGGFADTQYF. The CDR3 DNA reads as TGCAGTGCGACATCTCCAGCGGGAGGATTCGCAGATACGCAGTATTTT.

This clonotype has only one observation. The DNA for the CDR3 is TGTGCCAGCAGTGATGGGACAAGGGCTGAAAAACTGTTTTTT. Protein sequence: CASSDGTRAEKLFF. The chain combines TRBV2 with TRBJ1-4; perhaps TRBD1 as D (6 bases). V lost 3 bases and J 7 bases, leaving 12 bases between the germline ends. The CDR3 length is 14 residues. The germline V gene has CDR1 SNHLY and CDR2 FYNNEI.

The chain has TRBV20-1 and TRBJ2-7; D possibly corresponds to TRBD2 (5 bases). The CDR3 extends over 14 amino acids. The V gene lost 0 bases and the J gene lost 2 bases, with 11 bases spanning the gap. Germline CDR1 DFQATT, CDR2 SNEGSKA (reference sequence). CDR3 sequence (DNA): TGCAGTGCTAGAGATAGGACTCGCGCCTACGAGCAGTACTTC. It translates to CSARDRTRAYEQYF.

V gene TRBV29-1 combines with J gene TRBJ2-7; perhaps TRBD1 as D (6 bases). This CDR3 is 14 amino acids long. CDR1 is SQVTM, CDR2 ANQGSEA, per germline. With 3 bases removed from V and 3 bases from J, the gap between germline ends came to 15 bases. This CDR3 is CSVEIPGHNYEQYF. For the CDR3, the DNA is TGCAGCGTTGAGATCCCGGGACATAACTACGAGCAGTACTTC.